This record covers a single T cell receptor beta chain. This specimen belongs to a study of blood T cells in healthy people across ages. The authors ran a second PCR of about 7 to 12 cycles using a sample-barcoded 5' primer and a J-beta primer mix. Each CDR3 protein gets one entry after TCRdb re-called the 5' RACE reads with MiXCR. The sample holds approximately 1.5 million distinct CDR3 sequences, approximately 42% seen once. The clonotype comes from a woman between 18 and 30 years old in good health. The sequencing sample was made of blood.

The CDR3 spells CASTLQARINEQYF. The CDR3 region has the DNA TGTGCCAGCACCTTACAGGCACGAATCAATGAGCAGTACTTC. This chain connects TRBV12-3 or TRBV12-4 to TRBJ2-5; maybe TRBD1 (5 bases). The V end was cut by 7 bases, the J end by 11 bases, with 23 bases between. This CDR3 is built from 14 residues.